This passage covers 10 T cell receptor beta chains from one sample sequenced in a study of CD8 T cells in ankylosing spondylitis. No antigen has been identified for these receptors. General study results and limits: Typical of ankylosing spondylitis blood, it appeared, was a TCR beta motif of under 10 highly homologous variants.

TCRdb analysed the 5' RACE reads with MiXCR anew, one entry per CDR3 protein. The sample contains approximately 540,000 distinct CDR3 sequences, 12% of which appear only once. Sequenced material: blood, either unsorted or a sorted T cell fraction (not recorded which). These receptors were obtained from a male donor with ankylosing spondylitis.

CDR3 amino acids: CASKLAESTDTQYF. The CDR3 bases are TGTGCCAGTAAACTAGCGGAGAGCACAGATACGCAGTATTTT. The genes are TRBV19 and TRBJ2-3, with 8 nucleotides matching TRBD2. Germline CDR1 is LNHDA and CDR2 is SQIVND (reference sequence). The CDR3 contains 14 residues. V trimming: 7 bases; J trimming: 0 bases; junction bases outside the gene matches: 3.

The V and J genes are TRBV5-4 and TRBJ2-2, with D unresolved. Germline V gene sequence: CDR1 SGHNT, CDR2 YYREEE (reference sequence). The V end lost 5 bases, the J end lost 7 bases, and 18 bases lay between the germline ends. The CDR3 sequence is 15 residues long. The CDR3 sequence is CASSPGRRIDGELFF. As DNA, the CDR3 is TGTGCCAGCAGTCCCGGTAGGCGGATCGACGGGGAGCTGTTTTTT.

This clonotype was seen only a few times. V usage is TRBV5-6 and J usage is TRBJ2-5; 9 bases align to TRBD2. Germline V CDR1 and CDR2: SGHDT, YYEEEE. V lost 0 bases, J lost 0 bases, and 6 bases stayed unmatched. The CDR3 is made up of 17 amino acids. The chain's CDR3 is CASSLVIAGGYQETQYF. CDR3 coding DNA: TGTGCCAGCAGCTTGGTGATCGCGGGAGGGTACCAAGAGACCCAGTACTTC.

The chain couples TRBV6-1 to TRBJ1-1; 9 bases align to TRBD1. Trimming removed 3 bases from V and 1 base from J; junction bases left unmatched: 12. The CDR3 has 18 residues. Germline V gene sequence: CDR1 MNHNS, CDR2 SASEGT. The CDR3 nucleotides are TGTGCCAGCAGTGAGCGGGGACAGGGACGAGGAAGGAACACTGAAGCTTTCTTT. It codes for CASSERGQGRGRNTEAFF.

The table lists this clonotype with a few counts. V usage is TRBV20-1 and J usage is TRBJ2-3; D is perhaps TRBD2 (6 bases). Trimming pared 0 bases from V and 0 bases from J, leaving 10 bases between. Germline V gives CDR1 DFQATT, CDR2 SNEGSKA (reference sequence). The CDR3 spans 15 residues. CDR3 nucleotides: TGCAGTGCTAGAGATGGGGCGGGAAGCACAGATACGCAGTATTTT. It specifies CSARDGAGSTDTQYF.

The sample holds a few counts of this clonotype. CDR3 in DNA: TGTGCCTGGAGTTTTGGGGGAGGGCGGACAGATACGCAGTATTTT. The encoded protein is CAWSFGGGRTDTQYF. This sequence joins TRBV30 and TRBJ2-3, with 7 bases lining up with TRBD2. From germline, CDR1 is GTSNPN and CDR2 SVGIG (reference sequence). V was pared by 2 bases and J by 3 bases, with 8 bases of the junction left unmatched. The length of the CDR3 is 15 residues.

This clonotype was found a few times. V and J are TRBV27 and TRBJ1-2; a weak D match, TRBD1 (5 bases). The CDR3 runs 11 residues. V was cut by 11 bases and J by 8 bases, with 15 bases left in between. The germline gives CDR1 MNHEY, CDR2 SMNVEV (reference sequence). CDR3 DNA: TGTGCCCCCAAGACAGAAGGCGGCTACACCTTC. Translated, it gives CAPKTEGGYTF.

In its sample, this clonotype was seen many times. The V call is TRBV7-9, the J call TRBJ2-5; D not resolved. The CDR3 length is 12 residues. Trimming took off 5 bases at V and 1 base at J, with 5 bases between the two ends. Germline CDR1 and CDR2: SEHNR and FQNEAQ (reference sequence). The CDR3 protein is CASSLRQETQYF. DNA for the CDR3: TGTGCCAGCAGCCTTCGCCAAGAGACCCAGTACTTC.

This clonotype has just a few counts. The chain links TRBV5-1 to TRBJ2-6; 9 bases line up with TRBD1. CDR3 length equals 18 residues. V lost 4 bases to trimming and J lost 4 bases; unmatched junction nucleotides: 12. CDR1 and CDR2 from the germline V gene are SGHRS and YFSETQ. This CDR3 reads CASSTYRGRIAGANVLTF. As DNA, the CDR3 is TGCGCCAGCAGCACTTACAGGGGGCGTATTGCAGGGGCCAACGTCCTGACTTTC.

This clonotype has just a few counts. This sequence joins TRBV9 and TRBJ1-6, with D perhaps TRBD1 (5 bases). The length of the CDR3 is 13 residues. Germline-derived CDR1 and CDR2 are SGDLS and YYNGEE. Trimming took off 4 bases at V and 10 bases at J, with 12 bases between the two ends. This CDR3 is CASSLEQESPLHF. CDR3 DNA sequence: TGTGCCAGCAGCCTAGAACAGGAATCACCCCTCCACTTT.